Listed below are T cell receptor beta chains from one sample, sequenced in a study of blood T cell repertoires in COVID-19. Clones were read by immunoSEQ multiplex PCR, and TCRdb kept only the in-frame ones, dropping some. The sample lists about 170,000 clones; approximately 84% were seen once. The source material was peripheral blood. The receptor set was obtained from a middle-aged man who had recovered from COVID-19. Both conserved end residues are part of each CDR3. A D gene is named only where the DNA matches it firmly.

v_gene	len	d_gene	j_gene	CDR3aa
TRBV19	16	TRBD1	TRBJ1-6	CASSTPRQGVRSPLHF
TRBV4-3	13	TRBD1	TRBJ1-1	CASSPGTADKAFF
TRBV6-2/TRBV6-3	13	NA	TRBJ2-3	CASSYSRVDTQYF
TRBV27	18	TRBD2	TRBJ2-3	CASSLGAGGITSTDTQYF
TRBV9	15	NA	TRBJ1-4	CASSVSQGQNEKLFF
TRBV27	15	NA	TRBJ2-5	CASSSYREYQETQYF
TRBV10-3	13	NA	TRBJ2-7	CAISESRGYEQYF
TRBV24-1	14	NA	TRBJ2-3	CATSGPRNTDTQYF
TRBV4-1	14	TRBD2	TRBJ2-1	CASSQAGTTNEQFF
TRBV7-2	13	NA	TRBJ2-2	CASSFQGTGELFF
TRBV6-6	14	TRBD1	TRBJ1-6	CASSGTGGNSPLHF
TRBV9	14	NA	TRBJ2-7	CASSVGGSSYEQYF
TRBV9	14	NA	TRBJ2-5	CASSPWDSGKTQYF
TRBV10-3	15	TRBD1	TRBJ2-5	CAISEWTGDQETQYF
TRBV7-9	12	NA	TRBJ2-7	CASSSLTVEQYF
TRBV24-1	16	TRBD2	TRBJ2-1	CATSVRSSGRDNEQFF
TRBV30	16	NA	TRBJ2-7	CAWSRLDVRGDYEQYF
TRBV7-6	15	NA	TRBJ1-4	CASSLGDWPNEKLFF
TRBV5-4	16	NA	TRBJ1-3	CASSLRGPNSGNTIYF
TRBV24-1	14	NA	TRBJ2-7	CATSRGSGTYEQYF
TRBV7-9	18	TRBD1	TRBJ2-1	CASSLFEEAQGKGNEQFF
TRBV11-1	16	NA	TRBJ2-1	CASSFTRSSSYNEQFF
TRBV6-5	13	NA	TRBJ1-2	CASLSPGVYGYTF
TRBV6-1	14	NA	TRBJ2-7	CASSYGGSLNEQYF